This TCR beta chain was profiled in a study of early T cells in non-severe SARS-CoV-2 infection. TCRdb reprocessed the 5' RACE reads via MiXCR and lists one record per CDR3 protein. The data contain approximately 98,000 distinct CDR3 sequences, roughly an eighth of them singletons. V lost 5 bases and J 2 bases, leaving 7 bases between the germline ends. Germline V gene sequence: CDR1 LGHDT, CDR2 YNNKEL (reference sequence). The CDR3 is 13 residues long. The rearrangement joins TRBV3-1 to TRBJ2-4; either TRBD1 or TRBD2 may fit D (5 bases each). What was sequenced was whole blood. The TCR originated in an adult who was a healthcare worker with PCR-confirmed SARS-CoV-2 infection or an uninfected control (not recorded which). The CDR3 reads CASSGGSKNIQYF. CDR3 sequence (DNA): TGTGCCAGCAGCGGGGGATCCAAAAACATTCAGTACTTC.